Presented here are 14 T cell receptor beta chains from one specimen sequenced in a study of shared clonotypes between healthy human individuals. Clones were read by immunoSEQ multiplex PCR, and TCRdb kept only the in-frame ones, dropping some. The sample carries 700,000 to 950,000 clones, around 96% recorded once. As defined, naive CD8 cells were CD45RO-negative and positively selected for CCR7, with terminally differentiated effector memory CD45RA+ cells excluded. The material sequenced was naive CD8+ T cells sorted from blood. All receptors derive from a man aged 30 to 39 in good health.

The genes are TRBV10-1 and TRBJ2-1, with a possible D match to TRBD1 (5 bases). V lost 3 bases and J lost 0, with 9 bases in between. CDR1 is WNHNN and CDR2 is SYGVQD in the germline V gene (reference sequence). This CDR3 region has 15 residues. CDR3 loop: CASSEVGASYNEQFF. Written as DNA, the CDR3 is TGCGCCAGCAGTGAAGTAGGGGCCTCCTACAATGAGCAGTTCTTC.

As concerns this clone: This sample includes further DNA sequences coding for the same CDR3. The CDR3 DNA is TGTGCCAGCAGGCGGAGCTCCTACAATGAGCAGTTCTTC. Encoded protein: CASRRSSYNEQFF. The chain couples TRBV27 to TRBJ2-1; D gene uncertain. V was pared by 6 bases and J by 0 bases, with 6 bases between. The CDR3 loop spans 13 amino acids. CDR1 is MNHEY, CDR2 SMNVEV, per germline (reference sequence).

This clone occurred a few times. This chain connects TRBV28 to TRBJ1-1; the D is unclear. V was clipped by 7 bases and J by 4 bases, with 22 bases between them. The germline V gene encodes CDR1 MDHEN and CDR2 SYDVKM. The CDR3 is 16 amino acids. The DNA of the CDR3 is TGTGCCAGCACTCCCCAGGTCCGACACGAGGGCACTGAAGCTTTCTTT. Translated, it gives CASTPQVRHEGTEAFF. The whole variable domain, remainder taken from reference TRBV28 and TRBJ1-1, is DVKVTQSSRYLVKRTGEKVFLECVQDMDHENMFWYRQDPGLGLRLIYFSYDVKMKEKGDIPEGYSVSREKKERFSLILESASTNQTSMYLCASTPQVRHEGTEAFFGQGTRLTVV.

The gene calls are TRBV27 and TRBJ2-7, with a possible D match to TRBD2 (6 bases). Per the germline V gene, CDR1 is MNHEY and CDR2 is SMNVEV (reference sequence). The V end lost 8 bases, the J end lost 5 bases, and 28 bases lay between the germline ends. There are 17 residues in the CDR3. The CDR3 loop reads CASCPLGVSGVSHEQYF. Written as DNA, the CDR3 is TGTGCCAGCTGCCCTTTGGGGGTCTCGGGAGTGTCCCACGAGCAGTACTTC.

This clone was detected only once. CDR3 residues: CASSYAGVADTQYF. DNA of the CDR3: TGTGCCAGCAGTTACGCGGGAGTAGCAGATACGCAGTATTTT. This chain joins TRBV6-5 and TRBJ2-3; 7 nucleotides agree with TRBD2. Germline V CDR1 and CDR2: MNHEY, SVGAGI. V shed 2 bases and J 4 bases; nucleotides not matched to a gene: 3. This CDR3 region has 14 residues.

This chain connects TRBV28 to TRBJ2-1; D assignment may be TRBD1 or TRBD2 (5 bases each). The germline gives CDR1 MDHEN, CDR2 SYDVKM. V shed 5 bases and J shed 2 bases, with 22 bases lying between them. The CDR3 is 18 residues long. The CDR3: CASSLRGGQGPTYNEQFF. CDR3 in DNA: TGTGCCAGCAGTCTCCGCGGCGGGCAGGGTCCGACCTACAATGAGCAGTTCTTC. Full variable domain (outside the CDR3, taken from reference TRBV28 and TRBJ2-1): DVKVTQSSRYLVKRTGEKVFLECVQDMDHENMFWYRQDPGLGLRLIYFSYDVKMKEKGDIPEGYSVSREKKERFSLILESASTNQTSMYLCASSLRGGQGPTYNEQFFGPGTRLTVL.

This chain uses TRBV28 with TRBJ1-1; possible D gene TRBD1, 5 bases. The CDR3 contains 14 residues. Germline assignment: CDR1 MDHEN and CDR2 SYDVKM. V was cut by 6 bases and J by 1 base, with 12 bases left in between. CDR3 loop: CASSWGIENTEAFF. The CDR3 DNA is TGTGCCAGCAGCTGGGGGATAGAGAACACTGAAGCTTTCTTT.

The chain recombines TRBV6-4 with TRBJ1-4, with unresolved D. This CDR3 is built from 15 residues. V lost 3 bases, J lost 8 bases, and 16 bases lay in between. Germline CDR1 MRHNA, CDR2 SNTAGT. The chain's CDR3 is CASSERKGVREKLFF. The CDR3 nucleotides are TGTGCCAGCAGTGAGAGAAAGGGTGTGAGAGAAAAACTGTTTTTT.

The rearrangement uses TRBV29-1 and TRBJ2-1; 13 bases line up with TRBD2. V lost 5 bases to trimming and J lost 6 bases; unmatched junction nucleotides: 1. Germline values: CDR1 SQVTM, CDR2 ANQGSEA. The CDR3 is made up of 13 amino acids. Here the CDR3 DNA reads TGCAGCGTTAGGACTAGCGGGAGCAATGAGCAGTTCTTC. Residues: CSVRTSGSNEQFF.

This sequence joins TRBV10-3 and TRBJ2-2; D unresolved. The V and J ends lost 6 bases and 0 bases respectively, with 8 bases between them. Germline V gene data show CDR1 as ENHRY and CDR2 as SYGVKD. This CDR3 has 14 amino acids. DNA for the CDR3: TGTGCCATCAGAGGCTCAACGAACACCGGGGAGCTGTTTTTT. Translation: CAIRGSTNTGELFF.

The chain has TRBV15 and TRBJ1-1; no reliable D call. V was pared by 4 bases and J by 2 bases, with 8 bases between. The CDR3 contains 13 residues. Germline CDR1 is LNHNV and CDR2 is YYDKDF (reference sequence). The DNA for the CDR3 is TGTGCCACCAGCATTTCGGTTAACACTGAAGCTTTCTTT. Its translation: CATSISVNTEAFF.

This chain connects TRBV27 to TRBJ2-7; D is possibly TRBD1 or TRBD2 (5 bases each). The germline CDR1 and CDR2 sequences are MNHEY and SMNVEV (reference sequence). This CDR3 has 15 residues. V dropped 6 bases and J dropped 5 bases, with 20 bases sitting between them. Here the CDR3 reads CASSPLRDGSDEQYF. The CDR3 DNA reads TGTGCCAGCAGCCCCCTCAGGGACGGGTCGGACGAGCAGTACTTC.

The rearrangement uses TRBV28 and TRBJ2-3, with D tentatively TRBD2 (6 bases). Germline CDR1 and CDR2: MDHEN and SYDVKM. Trimming shortened V by 4 bases and J by 2 bases, and 16 bases separated the two germline ends. The CDR3 consists of 16 residues. This chain's CDR3 is CASSWGLTSLTDTQYF. The CDR3 region has the DNA TGTGCCAGCAGTTGGGGTTTGACTAGTCTCACAGATACGCAGTATTTT.

The chain is built from TRBV7-9 and TRBJ2-7; D perhaps matches TRBD1 (6 bases). The CDR3 is made up of 14 amino acids. Looked up from germline, CDR1 is SEHNR and CDR2 is FQNEAQ (reference sequence). V was clipped by 2 bases and J by 2 bases, with 10 bases between them. CDR3 in amino acids: CASSLRDNPYEQYF. CDR3 nucleotide sequence: TGTGCCAGCAGCTTAAGGGACAACCCCTACGAGCAGTACTTC. The variable domain in full, with the rest retrieved from reference TRBV7-9 and TRBJ2-7, is DTGVSQNPRHKITKRGQNVTFRCDPISEHNRLYWYRQTLGQGPEFLTYFQNEAQLEKSRLLSDRFSAERPKGSFSTLEIQRTEQGDSAMYLCASSLRDNPYEQYFGPGTRLTVT.